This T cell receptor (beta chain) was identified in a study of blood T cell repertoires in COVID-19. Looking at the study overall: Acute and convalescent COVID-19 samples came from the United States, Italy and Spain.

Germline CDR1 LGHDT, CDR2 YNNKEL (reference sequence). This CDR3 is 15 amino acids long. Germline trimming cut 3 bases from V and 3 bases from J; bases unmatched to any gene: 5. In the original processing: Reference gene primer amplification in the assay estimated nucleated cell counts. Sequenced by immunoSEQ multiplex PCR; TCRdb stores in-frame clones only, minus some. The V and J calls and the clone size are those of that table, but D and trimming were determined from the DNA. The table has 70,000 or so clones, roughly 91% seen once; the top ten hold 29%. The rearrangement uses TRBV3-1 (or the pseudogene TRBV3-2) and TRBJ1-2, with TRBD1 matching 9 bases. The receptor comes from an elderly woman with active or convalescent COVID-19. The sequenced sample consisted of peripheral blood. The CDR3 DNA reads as TGTGCCAGCAGCCACATAAGGACAGGGGACTATGGCTACACCTTC. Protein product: CASSHIRTGDYGYTF.